This T cell receptor beta chain was captured by sequencing in a study of shared clonotypes between healthy human individuals. Germline assignment: CDR1 WSHSY and CDR2 SAAADI. V gave up 3 bases and J gave up 5 bases; unmatched junction bases: 4. This CDR3 spans 13 amino acids. Assay: immunoSEQ multiplex PCR; the TCRdb copy retains only in-frame clones and omits some. The sample contains 330,000 or so clones, more than 60% of which appear only once. The CD4+ fraction was divided into a CD45RA+ naive subset and a CD45RA-negative memory subset. The V call is TRBV10-2, the J call TRBJ2-7; 7 nucleotides agree with TRBD1. This receptor was obtained from a man aged 25 to 40 in good health. The source material was memory CD4+ T cells sorted from blood. Subset here: CD45RA-negative fraction. CDR3 DNA sequence: TGCGCCAGCAGTGATAGGGGGCGCAACGAGCAGTACTTC. Translated: CASSDRGRNEQYF.